The 32 T cell receptor beta chains listed next were all sequenced from one sample in a study of blood T cells in healthy people across ages (dated by TCRdb to between 2014 and 2017). The library was built by means of 5' RACE. TCRdb lists the instrument as Illumina HiSeq 2500. A second PCR of about 7 to 12 cycles was run with a J-beta primer mix and a sample-barcoded 5' primer. TCRdb's own reprocessing of the public reads used fastp at Q25 and MiXCR and kept productive beta chains. Entries that share a CDR3 protein sequence are merged under the most common genes and DNA. This sample gives about 500,000 distinct CDR3 sequences in total; about 24% of them show up just once. The top ten hold 7.5% to 9% of the sample. The same data also went into a second study, on T cells of mothers and their children.

The material sequenced was blood. The receptors derive from a boy aged 10-17 years in good health.

With regard to this clonotype: An end of the junction differs from the germline gene, which may be a read error. The chain is built from TRBV20-1 and TRBJ2-7; tentative D call: TRBD1 (6 bases). The CDR3 is 14 amino acids. The germline V gene has CDR1 DFQATT and CDR2 SNEGSKA (reference sequence). In nucleotides, the CDR3 is TGCAGTGTTAGAATCCCGGGACAATCCTACGAGCAGTACTTC. Residues: CSVRIPGQSYEQYF.

The J gene is TRBJ2-5, the V gene TRBV9; 7 nucleotides align to TRBD2. The end of the DNA fits TRBJ2-7 better, so the J call may be wrong. The CDR3 extends over 17 amino acids. Germline-derived CDR1 and CDR2 are SGDLS and YYNGEE. CDR3: CASSADPTSVNSYEQYF. The CDR3, as DNA: TGTGCCAGCAGCGCCGATCCTACTAGCGTCAATTCCTACGAGCAGTACTTC.

This chain uses TRBV20-1 with TRBJ2-5; 12 nucleotides line up with TRBD2. The J call is uncertain, as TRBJ2-1 better fits the DNA end. In germline, CDR1 is DFQATT, CDR2 SNEGSKA (reference sequence). The CDR3 is made up of 16 amino acids. The CDR3 is CSAAHVTSGGYNEQFF. Here the CDR3 DNA reads TGCAGTGCTGCCCATGTGACTAGCGGGGGCTACAATGAGCAGTTCTTC.

V gene TRBV6-1 combines with J gene TRBJ2-5; D not certain. Trimming pared 2 bases from V and 0 bases from J, leaving 7 bases between. CDR3 length equals 14 residues. CDR1 is MNHNS, CDR2 SASEGT, per germline. In DNA form, the CDR3 reads TGTGCCAGCAGTGAATCTCCGTACCAAGAGACCCAGTACTTC. As protein: CASSESPYQETQYF.

This clonotype was counted between two and nine times. The rearrangement joins TRBV28 to TRBJ2-1; TRBD2 is a possible D gene (6 bases). The V end was cut by 6 bases, the J end by 4 bases, with 22 bases between. From germline, CDR1 is MDHEN and CDR2 SYDVKM. The CDR3 has 17 amino acids. The CDR3 DNA reads as TGTGCCAGCAGCCGGTGGGGTGCGGGATTACTTTACAATGAGCAGTTCTTC. It codes for CASSRWGAGLLYNEQFF. Based on the CDR3 plus reference TRBV28 and TRBJ2-1, the full variable domain is DVKVTQSSRYLVKRTGEKVFLECVQDMDHENMFWYRQDPGLGLRLIYFSYDVKMKEKGDIPEGYSVSREKKERFSLILESASTNQTSMYLCASSRWGAGLLYNEQFFGPGTRLTVL.

The chain couples TRBV7-9 to TRBJ2-5; D might be TRBD1 (5 bases). Germline CDR1 SEHNR, CDR2 FQNEAQ (reference sequence). There are 16 residues in the CDR3. V was pared by 1 base and J by 3 bases, with 15 bases between. CDR3 sequence: CASSLVGRALKETQYF. CDR3 in DNA: TGTGCCAGCAGCTTAGTGGGCAGGGCACTAAAAGAGACCCAGTACTTC.

The chain links TRBV7-9 to TRBJ1-4; D is perhaps TRBD1 (6 bases). CDR3 size: 13 residues. Germline V gene data show CDR1 as SEHNR and CDR2 as FQNEAQ (reference sequence). Deletions cut 5 bases from V and 8 bases from J, with 12 bases between. CDR3 sequence (DNA): TGTGCCAGCAGCCCACCGGGGGGCGAAAAACTGTTTTTT. Amino acids: CASSPPGGEKLFF.

Only a few counts were recorded for this clonotype. The chain employs TRBV12-3 or TRBV12-4 and TRBJ2-7, with TRBD1 identical over 9 bases. Gene TRBJ2-1 matches the end of the DNA better, so the J call may be wrong. The CDR3 sequence is 13 residues long. The CDR3 here is CASVAGTGYEQFF. CDR3 DNA sequence: TGTGCCAGCGTAGCCGGGACAGGGTACGAGCAGTTCTTC.

DNA for the CDR3: TGCGCCAGCAGCTTGGGTGGGGACCCGAGGGCAGAGACCCAGTACTTC. It encodes CASSLGGDPRAETQYF. This sequence joins TRBV5-1 and TRBJ2-5; D is tentatively TRBD1 or TRBD2 (5 bases each). The CDR3 runs to 16 residues. Germline V lookup: CDR1 SGHRS, CDR2 YFSETQ. With 0 bases removed from V and 4 bases from J, the gap between germline ends came to 16 bases.

This clonotype was detected only a few times. V usage is TRBV27 and J usage is TRBJ2-1; D is unclear. The CDR3 sequence is 15 residues long. Germline V gene data show CDR1 as MNHEY and CDR2 as SMNVEV (reference sequence). V lost 2 bases and J lost 2, with 10 bases in between. CDR3 sequence (DNA): TGTGCCAGCAGTTTAACCAGCGAAACCTACAATGAGCAGTTCTTC. Translated: CASSLTSETYNEQFF.

The chain links TRBV7-2 to TRBJ2-3; no reliable D call. V gave up 5 bases and J gave up 5 bases, with 11 bases separating them. The CDR3 totals 13 residues. Germline V lookup: CDR1 SGHTA, CDR2 FQGNSA. The CDR3 coding sequence is TGTGCCAGCAGCCCTGGGGTGGGAGATACGCAGTATTTT. It yields the protein CASSPGVGDTQYF.

The chain carries TRBV27 and TRBJ2-5, with TRBD1 matching 7 bases. The germline V gene has CDR1 MNHEY and CDR2 SMNVEV (reference sequence). The CDR3 consists of 16 residues. V was pared by 3 bases and J by 5 bases, with 12 bases of the junction left unmatched. This CDR3 reads CASSLGHLKQGETQYF. The CDR3 DNA is TGTGCCAGCAGTTTGGGACACCTCAAACAGGGGGAGACCCAGTACTTC.

The chain uses TRBV7-2 and TRBJ2-4; 7 positions match TRBD2. Per the germline V gene, CDR1 is SGHTA and CDR2 is FQGNSA. V gave up 7 bases and J gave up 8 bases; unmatched junction bases: 17. The CDR3 extends over 16 amino acids. The CDR3 protein is CASTSRKSGIYHIQYF. CDR3 coding DNA: TGTGCCAGCACCTCCAGGAAAAGCGGGATCTACCACATTCAGTACTTC.

This clonotype has a count of ten or more. The rearrangement joins TRBV28 to TRBJ2-7, with TRBD2 matching over 10 bases. The CDR3 spans 15 residues. J was trimmed by 6 bases and V by 4 bases; bases with no gene match: 9. CDR1 is MDHEN and CDR2 is SYDVKM in the germline V gene. The CDR3 spells CASSSRTSGIGEQYF. The CDR3 DNA sequence: TGTGCCAGCAGTTCGAGGACTAGCGGCATTGGCGAGCAGTACTTC.

Of note for this clonotype: At one boundary the junction diverges from the germline segment, which might be a read error. The chain joins TRBV4-1 to TRBJ2-1; D assignment may be TRBD1 or TRBD2 (5 bases each). Near its end, the DNA agrees better with TRBJ2-5, so the J call may be wrong. The germline V gene encodes CDR1 MGHRA and CDR2 YSYEKL. CDR3 size: 16 residues. The CDR3 nucleotides read TGCGCCAGCAGCCAAGGGCCGGGACGGACACAAGGGACCCAGTACTTC. It yields the protein CASSQGPGRTQGTQYF.

V usage is TRBV30 and J usage is TRBJ2-2; the D is unclear. CDR1 and CDR2 (germline): GTSNPN, SVGIG (reference sequence). Trimming pared 1 base from V and 6 bases from J, leaving 12 bases between. This CDR3 contains 14 residues. This CDR3 is CAWSGGKAAGELFF. In nucleotides, the CDR3 is TGTGCCTGGAGTGGTGGGAAGGCGGCCGGGGAGCTGTTTTTT.

In its sample, this clonotype was seen a few times. The chain joins TRBV7-9 to TRBJ2-7; the D is unclear. The CDR3 length is 14 residues. Trimming removed 5 bases from V and 0 bases from J, with 11 bases in between. In germline, CDR1 is SEHNR, CDR2 FQNEAQ (reference sequence). CDR3 amino acids: CASSLSDGSYEQYF. In DNA, the CDR3 is TGTGCCAGCAGCCTATCGGACGGCTCCTACGAGCAGTACTTC.

The V and J genes are TRBV7-2 and TRBJ1-1; no clear D gene. This CDR3 has 16 amino acids. Germline CDR1 SGHTA, CDR2 FQGNSA. Trimming cost V 2 bases and J 1 base, with 14 bases left between them. Here the CDR3 reads CASSLHLPPRNTEAFF. The CDR3 nucleotides are TGTGCCAGCAGCTTACACCTCCCACCGAGGAACACTGAAGCTTTCTTT.

The V and J genes are TRBV10-3 and TRBJ2-1, with 9 bases lining up with TRBD2. This CDR3 has 14 residues. Looked up from germline, CDR1 is ENHRY and CDR2 is SYGVKD. V shed 8 bases and J 2 bases; nucleotides not matched to a gene: 4. CDR3 amino acids: CAIAGGTTYNEQFF. The DNA for the CDR3 is TGTGCCATCGCGGGGGGGACAACCTACAATGAGCAGTTCTTC.

This clonotype was observed a few times. The chain carries TRBV7-8 and TRBJ2-2; 11 bases agree with TRBD2. With 5 bases clipped from V and 2 bases from J, the junction kept 7 bases outside the gene matches. Germline values: CDR1 SGHVS, CDR2 FQNEAQ. The CDR3 spans 17 residues. This CDR3 is CASSRRLAGTNTGELFF. The CDR3 DNA sequence: TGTGCCAGCAGCCGGCGACTAGCGGGGACAAACACCGGGGAGCTGTTTTTT.

This clonotype was detected only a few times. V gene TRBV6-1 combines with J gene TRBJ2-7; D is uncertain. Trimming cost V 4 bases and J 4 bases, with 14 bases left between them. Germline values: CDR1 MNHNS, CDR2 SASEGT. The CDR3 is 14 residues long. DNA for the CDR3: TGTGCCAGCAGTGTGGGATCCCCTACGTACGAGCAGTACTTC. Translated, it gives CASSVGSPTYEQYF.

Ten or more counts support this clonotype. A junction end diverges from the germline sequence, so it may reflect a read error. This rearrangement joins TRBV5-1 to TRBJ2-5; D may correspond to TRBD1 or TRBD2 (5 bases each). The CDR3 has 12 residues. CDR1 is SGHRS, CDR2 YFSETQ, per germline. CDR3 bases: TGTGCCAGCAGCTTAGAGGGGGAGACCCAGTACTTC. This sequence encodes CASSLEGETQYF.

Ten or more counts support this clonotype. The rearrangement uses TRBV6-2 or TRBV6-3 and TRBJ2-7, with 10 bases fitting TRBD2. Losses at the gene ends were 7 bases for V and 4 bases for J; bases not matched to a gene: 10. Germline V lookup: CDR1 MNHEY, CDR2 SVGEGT. The CDR3 runs 15 residues. CDR3 loop: CASKGGSGRIYEQYF. The CDR3 bases are TGTGCCAGCAAAGGAGGTAGCGGGAGGATTTACGAGCAGTACTTC.

The rearrangement joins TRBV28 to TRBJ1-6; D not certain. Germline assignment: CDR1 MDHEN and CDR2 SYDVKM. V lost 3 bases and J 8 bases, leaving 14 bases between the germline ends. The CDR3 has 15 amino acids. This CDR3 reads CASSFRSVMDSPLHF. For the CDR3, the DNA is TGTGCCAGCAGTTTTAGGTCGGTAATGGATTCACCCCTCCACTTT.

The chain combines TRBV6-6 with TRBJ1-5; 8 bases match TRBD1. Germline CDR1 reads MNHNY; CDR2 reads SVGAGI (reference sequence). Trimming cost V 6 bases and J 4 bases; bases outside gene matches: 5. The CDR3 is 14 amino acids. The CDR3 region has the DNA TGTGCCAGCAGCTTGGACAGGGTTAATCAGCCCCAGCATTTT. It codes for CASSLDRVNQPQHF.

V and J are TRBV6-1 and TRBJ2-3; 7 bases align to TRBD1. This CDR3 contains 16 residues. Looked up from germline, CDR1 is MNHNS and CDR2 is SASEGT. The V and J ends lost 7 bases and 3 bases, in that order; junction bases with no gene match: 13. As DNA, the CDR3 is TGTGCCAGCACCGGATCCGGGACAGCTAGGACAGATACGCAGTATTTT. Encoded protein: CASTGSGTARTDTQYF.

The chain combines TRBV28 with TRBJ1-4; D is perhaps TRBD1 (6 bases). The V gene lost 8 bases and the J gene lost 15 bases, with 22 bases spanning the gap. Germline CDR1 is MDHEN and CDR2 is SYDVKM. CDR3 length: 13 residues. CDR3 protein: CASVRLETGSVFF. Written as DNA, the CDR3 is TGTGCCAGCGTTCGACTCGAGACAGGCTCTGTGTTTTTT. Based on the CDR3 plus reference TRBV28 and TRBJ1-4, the full variable domain is DVKVTQSSRYLVKRTGEKVFLECVQDMDHENMFWYRQDPGLGLRLIYFSYDVKMKEKGDIPEGYSVSREKKERFSLILESASTNQTSMYLCASVRLETGSVFFGSGTQLSVL.

V and J are TRBV9 and TRBJ1-6; D may be TRBD1 (6 bases). The CDR3 totals 16 residues. Trimming removed 3 bases at V and 0 bases at J, with 10 bases between. Germline values: CDR1 SGDLS, CDR2 YYNGEE. This CDR3 is CASSGTVSSYNSPLHF. CDR3 coding DNA: TGTGCCAGCAGCGGGACAGTCAGCTCCTATAATTCACCCCTCCACTTT. The full variable domain, its missing parts supplied by reference TRBV9 and TRBJ1-6, is DSGVTQTPKHLITATGQRVTLRCSPRSGDLSVYWYQQSLDQGLQFLIQYYNGEERAKGNILERFSAQQFPDLHSELNLSSLELGDSALYFCASSGTVSSYNSPLHFGNGTRLTVT.

The chain combines TRBV10-3 with TRBJ2-7; D assignment may be TRBD1 or TRBD2 (5 bases each). CDR1 is ENHRY, CDR2 SYGVKD, per germline. This CDR3 region has 13 residues. The ends were cut back, 7 bases at V and 3 bases at J, with 13 bases in the middle. CDR3 DNA: TGTGCCATCAATCCGGGACCACTCTACGAGCAGTACTTC. This sequence encodes CAINPGPLYEQYF.

This clonotype was detected many times. At one end the junction does not follow the germline gene, possibly because of a read error. V gene TRBV5-1 combines with J gene TRBJ2-5; perhaps TRBD2 as D (5 bases). This CDR3 comprises 13 residues. The germline V gene has CDR1 SGHRS and CDR2 YFSETQ. In DNA, the CDR3 is TGTGCCAGCAGCTTAGCGCCTCAAGAGACCCAGTACTTC. Translated: CASSLAPQETQYF.

Only a few counts were recorded for this clonotype. The chain combines TRBV11-1 with TRBJ1-2; D perhaps matches TRBD1 (5 bases). The CDR3 spans 14 residues. The germline V and J ends were trimmed by 5 bases and 5 bases, with 15 bases remaining between them. Looked up from germline, CDR1 is SGHAT and CDR2 is FQDESV (reference sequence). The CDR3 sequence: CASSPSETVYGYTF. Here the CDR3 DNA reads TGTGCCAGCAGCCCCTCTGAGACAGTGTATGGCTACACCTTC.

The rearrangement uses TRBV18 and TRBJ2-7, with D possibly called TRBD1 or TRBD2 (5 bases each). Germline V CDR1 and CDR2: KGHSH, LQKENI. The CDR3 has 12 amino acids. V was clipped by 6 bases and J by 7 bases, with 13 bases between them. This CDR3 reads CASSIGTREQYF. The CDR3 region has the DNA TGTGCCAGCTCGATCGGGACCCGTGAGCAGTACTTC.